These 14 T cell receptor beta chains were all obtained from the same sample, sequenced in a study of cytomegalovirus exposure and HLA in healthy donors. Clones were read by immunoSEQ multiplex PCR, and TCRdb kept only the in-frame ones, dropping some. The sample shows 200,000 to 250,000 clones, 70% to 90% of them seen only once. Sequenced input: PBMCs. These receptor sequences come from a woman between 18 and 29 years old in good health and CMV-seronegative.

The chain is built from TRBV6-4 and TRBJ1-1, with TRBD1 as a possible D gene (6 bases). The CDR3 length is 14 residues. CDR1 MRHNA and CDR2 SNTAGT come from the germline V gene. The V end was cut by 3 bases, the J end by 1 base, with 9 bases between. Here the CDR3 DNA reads TGTGCCAGCAGTGAGGACAGTCAGAACACTGAAGCTTTCTTT. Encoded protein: CASSEDSQNTEAFF.

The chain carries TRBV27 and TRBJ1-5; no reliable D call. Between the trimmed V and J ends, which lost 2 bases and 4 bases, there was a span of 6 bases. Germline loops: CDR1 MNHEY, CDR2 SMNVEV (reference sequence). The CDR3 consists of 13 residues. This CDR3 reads CASSLKDNQPQHF. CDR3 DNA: TGTGCCAGCAGTTTAAAGGATAATCAGCCCCAGCATTTT.

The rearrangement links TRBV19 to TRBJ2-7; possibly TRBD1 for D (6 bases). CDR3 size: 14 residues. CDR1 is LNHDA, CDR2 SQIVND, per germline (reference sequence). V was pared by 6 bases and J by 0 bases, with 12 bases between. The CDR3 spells CASRRTASSYEQYF. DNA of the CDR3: TGTGCCAGTAGGCGGACAGCAAGCTCCTACGAGCAGTACTTC.

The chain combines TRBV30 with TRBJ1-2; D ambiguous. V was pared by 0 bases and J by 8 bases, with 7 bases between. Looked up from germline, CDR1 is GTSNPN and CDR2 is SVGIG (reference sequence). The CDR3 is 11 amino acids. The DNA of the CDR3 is TGTGCCTGGAGTGTAATGAGGGGCTACACCTTC. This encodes CAWSVMRGYTF.

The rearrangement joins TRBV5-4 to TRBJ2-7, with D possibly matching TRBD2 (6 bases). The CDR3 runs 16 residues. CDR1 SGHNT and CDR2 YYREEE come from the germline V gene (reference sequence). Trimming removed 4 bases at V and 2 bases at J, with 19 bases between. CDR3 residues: CASSPQAGKVAYEQYF. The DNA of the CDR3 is TGTGCCAGCAGCCCCCAGGCGGGGAAGGTGGCCTACGAGCAGTACTTC.

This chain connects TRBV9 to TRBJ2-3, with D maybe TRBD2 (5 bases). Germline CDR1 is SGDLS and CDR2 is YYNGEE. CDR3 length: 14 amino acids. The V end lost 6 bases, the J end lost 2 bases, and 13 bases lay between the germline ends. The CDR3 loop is CASTNGDNTDTQYF. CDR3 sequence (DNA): TGTGCCAGCACCAACGGGGATAACACAGATACGCAGTATTTT.

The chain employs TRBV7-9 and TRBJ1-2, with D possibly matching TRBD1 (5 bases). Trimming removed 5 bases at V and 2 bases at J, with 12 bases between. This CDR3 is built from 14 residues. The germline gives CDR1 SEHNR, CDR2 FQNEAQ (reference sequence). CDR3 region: CASSLLQANYGYTF. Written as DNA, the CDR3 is TGTGCCAGCAGCCTCCTACAGGCAAACTATGGCTACACCTTC.

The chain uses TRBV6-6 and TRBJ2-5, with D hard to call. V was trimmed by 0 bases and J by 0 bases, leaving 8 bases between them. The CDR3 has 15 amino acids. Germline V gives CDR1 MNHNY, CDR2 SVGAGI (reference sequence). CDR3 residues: CASSYSMGYQETQYF. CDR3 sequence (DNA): TGTGCCAGCAGTTACTCGATGGGGTACCAAGAGACCCAGTACTTC.

This chain's CDR3 is CASSNEGPENEQFF. The CDR3 bases are TGTGCCAGCTCCAATGAGGGGCCTGAGAATGAGCAGTTCTTC. This chain connects TRBV2 to TRBJ2-1; either TRBD1 or TRBD2 may fit D (5 bases each). Germline loops: CDR1 SNHLY, CDR2 FYNNEI. The V gene lost 8 bases and the J gene lost 7 bases, with 18 bases spanning the gap. This CDR3 has 14 residues.

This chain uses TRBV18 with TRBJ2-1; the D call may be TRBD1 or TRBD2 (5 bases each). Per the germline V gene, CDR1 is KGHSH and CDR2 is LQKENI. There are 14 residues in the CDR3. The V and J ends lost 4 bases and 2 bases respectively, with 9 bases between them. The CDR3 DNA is TGTGCCAGCTCACGGGGGAACACCTACAATGAGCAGTTCTTC. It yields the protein CASSRGNTYNEQFF. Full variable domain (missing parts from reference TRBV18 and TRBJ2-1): NAGVMQNPRHLVRRRGQEARLRCSPMKGHSHVYWYRQLPEEGLKFMVYLQKENIIDESGMPKERFSAEFPKEGPSILRIQQVVRGDSAAYFCASSRGNTYNEQFFGPGTRLTVL.

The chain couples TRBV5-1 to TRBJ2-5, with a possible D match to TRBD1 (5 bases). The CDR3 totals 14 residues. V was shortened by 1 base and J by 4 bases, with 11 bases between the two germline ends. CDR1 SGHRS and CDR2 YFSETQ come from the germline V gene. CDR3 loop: CASSLQPRGETQYF. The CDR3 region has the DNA TGCGCCAGCAGCTTGCAACCTAGGGGAGAGACCCAGTACTTC.

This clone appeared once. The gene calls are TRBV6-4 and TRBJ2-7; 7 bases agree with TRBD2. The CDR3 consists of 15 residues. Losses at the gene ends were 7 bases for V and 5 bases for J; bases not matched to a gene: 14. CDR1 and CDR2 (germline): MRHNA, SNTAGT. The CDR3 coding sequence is TGTGCCAGCACACGAATTGGGCGGGAGCTGGACGAGCAGTACTTC. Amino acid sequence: CASTRIGRELDEQYF.

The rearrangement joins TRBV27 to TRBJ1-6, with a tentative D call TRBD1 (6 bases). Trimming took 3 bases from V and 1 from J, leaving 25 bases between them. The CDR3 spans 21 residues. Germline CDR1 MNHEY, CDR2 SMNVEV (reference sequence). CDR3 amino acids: CASSFVPPRGGLYSYNSPLHF. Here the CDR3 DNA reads TGTGCCAGCAGTTTTGTACCCCCCAGGGGCGGGCTTTATTCCTATAATTCACCCCTCCACTTT.

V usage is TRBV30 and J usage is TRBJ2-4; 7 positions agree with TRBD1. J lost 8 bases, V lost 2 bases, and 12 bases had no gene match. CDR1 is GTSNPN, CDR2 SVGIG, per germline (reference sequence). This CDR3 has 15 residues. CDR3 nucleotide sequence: TGTGCCTGGAGTCCCGGACAGGCTGTGGGAGACATTCAGTACTTC. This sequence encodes CAWSPGQAVGDIQYF.